This TCR beta chain originates from a study of blood T cell repertoires in COVID-19. Study details: Specimens from acute and convalescent COVID-19 originated in the United States, Italy and Spain. T cells, B-cell-depleted T cells, or PBMCs supplied cDNA or gDNA.

The CDR3 extends over 17 amino acids. CDR1 MGHRA and CDR2 YSYEKL come from the germline V gene. Trimming at V came to 1 base and at J to 5 bases, leaving 13 bases not matched to a gene. Assay used: immunoSEQ multiplex PCR; TCRdb lists only in-frame clones, some missing. The data show about 73,000 clones, with 80% to 85% seen just once and 25% to 30% held by the top ten. Material for sequencing was peripheral blood. The source is a human donor in a cohort sampled during active COVID-19. This chain links TRBV4-1 with TRBJ1-2, with 7 nucleotides matching TRBD1. Here the CDR3 reads CASSQASRTGVRYGYTF. DNA for the CDR3: TGCGCCAGCAGCCAAGCCTCTAGAACAGGGGTTAGGTATGGCTACACCTTC.